These 8 T cell receptor beta chains originate from one sample sequenced in a study of cytomegalovirus exposure and HLA in healthy donors. PCR involved 60 Vbeta and 13 Jbeta primers. Libraries were prepared by immunoSEQ multiplex PCR; TCRdb keeps only in-frame clonotypes and omits some of them. Here the sample spans some 110,000 clones, about 74% being singletons. Sequences were obtained from PBMCs. The receptors derive from a woman aged 50 to 60 in good health and CMV-seropositive.

The V and J genes are TRBV7-3 and TRBJ2-2; D is ambiguous. The germline V gene encodes CDR1 SGHTA and CDR2 FQGTGA. Trimming left V 4 bases short and J 7 bases short, with 10 bases between. The CDR3 is 13 residues long. The CDR3 DNA sequence: TGTGCCAGCAGCTCCCTTTACGGCGGGGAGCTGTTTTTT. Its protein is CASSSLYGGELFF.

The genes are TRBV19 and TRBJ1-2; the match to TRBD1 covers 7 bases. Looked up from germline, CDR1 is LNHDA and CDR2 is SQIVND (reference sequence). The CDR3 sequence is 14 residues long. V was clipped by 7 bases and J by 1 base; unmatched bases: 6. CDR3 amino acids: CASTRQGLNYGYTF. CDR3 coding DNA: TGTGCCAGTACCAGACAGGGACTTAACTATGGCTACACCTTC.

The rearrangement uses TRBV7-9 and TRBJ2-6; weak D call: TRBD1 (6 bases). The ends were cut back, 4 bases at V and 0 bases at J, with 16 bases in the middle. This CDR3 is 18 amino acids long. Germline V CDR1 and CDR2: SEHNR, FQNEAQ (reference sequence). DNA for the CDR3: TGTGCCAGCAGCTCACCTATGGACAGACACTCTGGGGCCAACGTCCTGACTTTC. Protein sequence: CASSSPMDRHSGANVLTF.

This clone has more than one count but fewer than ten. This chain connects TRBV15 to TRBJ2-1; the match to TRBD1 covers 8 bases. The CDR3 totals 12 residues. J lost 8 bases, V lost 3 bases, and 0 bases had no gene match. Germline V gene data show CDR1 as LNHNV and CDR2 as YYDKDF (reference sequence). In DNA, the CDR3 is TGTGCCACCAGCAGGGACAGGGATGAGCAGTTCTTC. This encodes CATSRDRDEQFF.

This clone appeared a single time. This CDR3 is also generated by other DNA sequences in the sample. V usage is TRBV30 and J usage is TRBJ2-2; D is unclear. CDR1 and CDR2 (germline): GTSNPN, SVGIG (reference sequence). This CDR3 spans 14 amino acids. V was pared by 0 bases and J by 2 bases, with 7 bases between. CDR3 loop: CAWSVRGNTGELFF. CDR3 nucleotide sequence: TGTGCCTGGAGTGTACGAGGAAACACCGGGGAGCTGTTTTTT. The full variable domain, in which reference TRBV30 and TRBJ2-2 provide the parts outside the CDR3, is SQTIHQWPATLVQPVGSPLSLECTVEGTSNPNLYWYRQAAGRGLQLLFYSVGIGQISSEVPQNLSASRPQDRQFILSSKKLLLSDSGFYLCAWSVRGNTGELFFGEGSRLTVL.

This chain uses TRBV5-8 with TRBJ1-5; D uncertain. In germline, CDR1 is SGHTS, CDR2 YDEGEE. The V end lost 4 bases, the J end lost 0 bases, and 14 bases lay between the germline ends. The CDR3 has 16 amino acids. The CDR3 DNA reads as TGTGCCAGCAGCGAGGGCACACCTGATAGCAATCAGCCCCAGCATTTT. The encoded protein is CASSEGTPDSNQPQHF.

This clone was detected only a few times. The chain combines TRBV10-3 with TRBJ1-1; weak D call: TRBD1 (5 bases). This CDR3 region has 15 residues. Germline V lookup: CDR1 ENHRY, CDR2 SYGVKD. V lost 4 bases to trimming and J lost 5 bases, with 17 bases between them. The CDR3 sequence: CAISGGGSLGTEAFF. DNA for the CDR3: TGTGCCATCAGTGGGGGGGGTTCCTTGGGGACTGAAGCTTTCTTT.

J is TRBJ1-2 and V is TRBV19; D is undetermined. Trimming removed 7 bases from V and 8 bases from J, with 20 bases in between. There are 14 residues in the CDR3. Germline CDR1 is LNHDA and CDR2 is SQIVND (reference sequence). DNA of the CDR3: TGTGCCAGTACCCGAGGTCCTTTGAATGAGGGCTACACCTTC. Its protein is CASTRGPLNEGYTF. The variable domain in full, completed from reference TRBV19 and TRBJ1-2, reads DGGITQSPKYLFRKEGQNVTLSCEQNLNHDAMYWYRQDPGQGLRLIYYSQIVNDFQKGDIAEGYSVSREKKESFPLTVTSAQKNPTAFYLCASTRGPLNEGYTFGSGTRLTVV.